A single sample is the source of the 23 T cell receptor beta chains below, sequenced in a study of T cell changes during pregnancy in multiple sclerosis. Data came from immunoSEQ multiplex PCR; TCRdb stores just in-frame clones and leaves some out. Found here are over 35,000 clones, nearly 90% of them singletons; the top ten hold roughly 0.5%. Sample: CD4+ T cells from peripheral blood mononuclear cells, taken in the first trimester of pregnancy. The receptors stem from a female donor with multiple sclerosis, enrolled in a pregnancy study.

Details on this clone: A read error may produce the germline difference seen at one junction end. V gene TRBV27 combines with J gene TRBJ2-6, with unresolved D. Germline V gene sequence: CDR1 MNHEY, CDR2 SMNVEV (reference sequence). This CDR3 is built from 18 residues. CDR3 residues: CASSLSSGFPVGANVLTF. As DNA, the CDR3 is TGTGCCAGCAGTCTATCCTCAGGTTTCCCTGTGGGGGCCAACGTCCTGACTTTC.

The chain is built from TRBV11-1 and TRBJ2-1, with TRBD1 as a possible D gene (6 bases). Trimming shortened V by 1 base and J by 6 bases, and 7 bases separated the two germline ends. The CDR3 totals 13 residues. CDR1 SGHAT and CDR2 FQDESV come from the germline V gene (reference sequence). The CDR3 DNA sequence: TGTGCCAGCAGCTTAGGGACAGCCAATGAGCAGTTCTTC. Amino acid sequence: CASSLGTANEQFF. The full variable domain, its missing parts supplied by reference TRBV11-1 and TRBJ2-1, is EAEVAQSPRYKITEKSQAVAFWCDPISGHATLYWYRQILGQGPELLVQFQDESVVDDSQLPKDRFSAERLKGVDSTLKIQPAELGDSAMYLCASSLGTANEQFFGPGTRLTVL.

The gene calls are TRBV5-1 and TRBJ1-1, with 7 bases that match TRBD1. The CDR3 runs 13 residues. The ends lost 9 bases at V and 1 base at J; junction bases unmatched: 6. CDR1 SGHRS and CDR2 YFSETQ come from the germline V gene. The CDR3 DNA reads as TGCGCCACCCGAGGGACAGCGAACACTGAAGCTTTCTTT. Its translation is CATRGTANTEAFF.

CDR3 in DNA: TGTGCCAGCAGCCAAGATAATGGGCAGCCAGAAGCTTTCTTT. Encoded protein: CASSQDNGQPEAFF. V is TRBV14 and J is TRBJ1-1; no reliable D call. The CDR3 is 14 amino acids. CDR1 and CDR2 from the germline V gene are SGHDN and FVKESK. Trimming left V 0 bases short and J 8 bases short, with 13 bases between.

J is TRBJ1-5 and V is TRBV7-8; D remains unclear. The length of the CDR3 is 13 residues. Per the germline V gene, CDR1 is SGHVS and CDR2 is FQNEAQ. The V end was cut by 5 bases, the J end by 5 bases, with 10 bases between. The CDR3 coding sequence is TGTGCCAGCAGCCAAGCCCCCTATCAGCCCCAGCATTTT. It yields the protein CASSQAPYQPQHF.

The J gene is TRBJ1-2, the V gene TRBV5-4, with 11 positions matching TRBD1. This CDR3 has 14 amino acids. V lost 3 bases and J lost 6; bases outside the gene matches: 4. Germline V gene data show CDR1 as SGHNT and CDR2 as YYREEE (reference sequence). This CDR3 is CASSWDRGGNGYTF. Here the CDR3 DNA reads TGTGCCAGCAGCTGGGACAGGGGGGGCAATGGCTACACCTTC.

The rearrangement links TRBV18 to TRBJ2-4, with 9 positions matching TRBD1. This CDR3 has 13 residues. J lost 6 bases, V lost 3 bases, and 0 bases had no gene match. Germline values: CDR1 KGHSH, CDR2 LQKENI. CDR3: CASSPGQGNIQYF. The CDR3 region has the DNA TGTGCCAGCTCACCGGGACAGGGAAACATTCAGTACTTC.

The rearrangement links TRBV6-6 to TRBJ1-4; a weak D match, TRBD1 (6 bases). Germline V CDR1 and CDR2: MNHNY, SVGAGI (reference sequence). The CDR3 is made up of 14 amino acids. V lost 6 bases and J lost 8, with 16 bases in between. The chain's CDR3 is CASRSQGGGEKLFF. For the CDR3, the DNA is TGTGCCAGCAGGTCTCAGGGAGGGGGGGAAAAACTGTTTTTT.

In its sample, this clone was seen once. The chain is built from TRBV30 and TRBJ1-5; maybe TRBD1 (5 bases). V was clipped by 3 bases and J by 2 bases, with 14 bases between them. There are 15 residues in the CDR3. The germline V gene encodes CDR1 GTSNPN and CDR2 SVGIG (reference sequence). CDR3 in amino acids: CAWRGRRGGNQPQHF. The CDR3 bases are TGTGCCTGGAGGGGCAGGAGGGGCGGCAATCAGCCCCAGCATTTT.

The chain employs TRBV11-2 and TRBJ2-3, with 15 bases aligning to TRBD2. J was trimmed by 4 bases and V by 5 bases; bases with no gene match: 10. The CDR3 has 18 residues. Germline values: CDR1 SGHAT, CDR2 FQNNGV. The DNA of the CDR3 is TGTGCCAGCAGCCCGAGGACTAGCGGGAGGGCCGGAGCAGATACGCAGTATTTT. Its translation is CASSPRTSGRAGADTQYF.

The rearrangement links TRBV19 to TRBJ1-4; D unresolved. Germline-derived CDR1 and CDR2 are LNHDA and SQIVND (reference sequence). CDR3 length: 14 amino acids. The ends were cut back, 6 bases at V and 10 bases at J, with 18 bases in the middle. The CDR3 DNA is TGTGCCAGTAGCATGAGGGTTCCGGGCGGAAAACTGTTTTTT. Its protein product is CASSMRVPGGKLFF.

This sequence joins TRBV30 and TRBJ2-2; 10 bases line up with TRBD2. The V segment lost 2 bases and the J segment 6 bases; nucleotides outside the gene matches: 9. The CDR3 has 16 residues. The germline gives CDR1 GTSNPN, CDR2 SVGIG (reference sequence). The CDR3 bases are TGTGCCTGGAGTCTAGCGGGAGCTCTTGTATCCGGGGAGCTGTTTTTT. Its protein is CAWSLAGALVSGELFF.

V is TRBV7-2 and J is TRBJ1-5; D is uncertain. Germline values: CDR1 SGHTA, CDR2 FQGNSA. The CDR3 sequence is 14 residues long. Trimming stripped 2 bases from V and 0 bases from J, with 5 bases between. CDR3 nucleotides: TGTGCCAGCAGCTTAAACGGTAGCAATCAGCCCCAGCATTTT. Translating gives CASSLNGSNQPQHF.

The chain recombines TRBV7-3 with TRBJ2-5; 8 nucleotides agree with TRBD1. The CDR3 totals 16 residues. With 5 bases clipped from V and 5 bases from J, the junction kept 13 bases outside the gene matches. Germline CDR1 reads SGHTA; CDR2 reads FQGTGA. Written as DNA, the CDR3 is TGTGCCAGCAGCCGAACTCAACAGGGGGTAGGGGAGACCCAGTACTTC. It is translated as CASSRTQQGVGETQYF.

The sample holds one count of this clone. The chain couples TRBV5-1 to TRBJ2-7; TRBD2 might be the D (5 bases). The germline CDR1 and CDR2 sequences are SGHRS and YFSETQ. The CDR3 is made up of 14 amino acids. V was pared by 1 base and J by 2 bases, with 10 bases between. CDR3 DNA: TGCGCCAGCAGCTTGACCGGGATCACCTACGAGCAGTACTTC. It encodes CASSLTGITYEQYF.

The chain joins TRBV9 to TRBJ2-4, with D perhaps matching TRBD1 (5 bases). The CDR3 sequence is 15 residues long. The germline CDR1 and CDR2 sequences are SGDLS and YYNGEE. V was clipped by 4 bases and J by 0 bases, with 11 bases between them. The CDR3 nucleotides read TGTGCCAGCAGCAGGGGCAACCTAGCCAAAAACATTCAGTACTTC. Translated, it gives CASSRGNLAKNIQYF.

This chain uses TRBV29-1 with TRBJ1-1, with 9 bases identical to TRBD1. The J segment lost 0 bases and the V segment lost 4 bases, leaving 18 bases of the junction unmatched. Germline V lookup: CDR1 SQVTM, CDR2 ANQGSEA. The CDR3 is 19 amino acids. The CDR3 loop is CSVGRQGGSNGVMNTEAFF. Here the CDR3 DNA reads TGCAGCGTTGGAAGACAGGGGGGTTCCAATGGTGTCATGAACACTGAAGCTTTCTTT.

This chain links TRBV6-1 with TRBJ2-7; D perhaps matches TRBD1 (5 bases). The germline V gene encodes CDR1 MNHNS and CDR2 SASEGT. With 2 bases removed from V and 5 bases from J, the gap between germline ends came to 13 bases. CDR3 size: 14 residues. CDR3 sequence (DNA): TGTGCCAGCAGTGAAAAGGGCAGGGCCCACGAGCAGTACTTC. Protein: CASSEKGRAHEQYF.

The J gene is TRBJ1-1, the V gene TRBV6-6, with no clear D. This CDR3 contains 13 residues. With 4 bases removed from V and 5 bases from J, the gap between germline ends came to 11 bases. CDR1 MNHNY and CDR2 SVGAGI come from the germline V gene (reference sequence). CDR3 loop: CASSLEGGTEAFF. The CDR3, as DNA: TGTGCCAGCAGTTTGGAGGGAGGAACTGAAGCTTTCTTT.

The genes are TRBV18 and TRBJ2-2, with TRBD1 identical over 7 bases. Germline V lookup: CDR1 KGHSH, CDR2 LQKENI. V lost 1 base to trimming and J lost 4 bases; unmatched junction nucleotides: 0. The CDR3 is 14 residues long. In nucleotides, the CDR3 is TGTGCCAGCTCACCACGACAGGGCACCGGGGAGCTGTTTTTT. It specifies CASSPRQGTGELFF.

This clone has just one count. V usage is TRBV7-9 and J usage is TRBJ1-1, with D maybe TRBD1 (6 bases). This CDR3 comprises 16 residues. CDR1 and CDR2 from the germline V gene are SEHNR and FQNEAQ (reference sequence). V was pared by 1 base and J by 5 bases, with 17 bases between. The CDR3 DNA reads TGTGCCAGCAGCTTAGAGTGGGGGCGCGGTAGGACTGAAGCTTTCTTT. Its protein product is CASSLEWGRGRTEAFF. The whole variable domain, remainder taken from reference TRBV7-9 and TRBJ1-1, is DTGVSQNPRHKITKRGQNVTFRCDPISEHNRLYWYRQTLGQGPEFLTYFQNEAQLEKSRLLSDRFSAERPKGSFSTLEIQRTEQGDSAMYLCASSLEWGRGRTEAFFGQGTRLTVV.

The chain uses TRBV4-3 and TRBJ1-4; D remains ambiguous. This CDR3 is 16 amino acids long. Germline V CDR1 and CDR2: LGHNA, YSLEER. Trimming stripped 0 bases from V and 5 bases from J, with 13 bases between. CDR3 in DNA: TGCGCCAGCAGCCAAGATAATAACATTAAGAATGAAAAACTGTTTTTT. Translating it yields CASSQDNNIKNEKLFF.

The chain has TRBV10-3 and TRBJ1-2; weak D call: TRBD1 (6 bases). The CDR3 loop spans 13 amino acids. CDR1 and CDR2 (germline): ENHRY, SYGVKD. Trimming took off 3 bases at V and 6 bases at J, with 11 bases between the two ends. This chain's CDR3 is CAISETGSHGYTF. CDR3 coding DNA: TGTGCCATCAGTGAAACAGGGTCTCATGGCTACACCTTC.